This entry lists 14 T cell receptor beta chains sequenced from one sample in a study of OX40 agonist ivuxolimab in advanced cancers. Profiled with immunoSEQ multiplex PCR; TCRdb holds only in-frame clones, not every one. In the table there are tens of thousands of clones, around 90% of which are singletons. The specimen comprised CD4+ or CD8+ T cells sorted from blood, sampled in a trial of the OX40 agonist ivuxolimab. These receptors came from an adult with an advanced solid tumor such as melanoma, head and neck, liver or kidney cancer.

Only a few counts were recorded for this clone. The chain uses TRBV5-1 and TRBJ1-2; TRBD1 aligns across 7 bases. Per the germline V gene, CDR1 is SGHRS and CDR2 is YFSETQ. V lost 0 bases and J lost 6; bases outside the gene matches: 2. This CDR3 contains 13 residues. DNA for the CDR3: TGCGCCAGCAGCTTGGCAACAGGGGATGGCTACACCTTC. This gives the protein CASSLATGDGYTF.

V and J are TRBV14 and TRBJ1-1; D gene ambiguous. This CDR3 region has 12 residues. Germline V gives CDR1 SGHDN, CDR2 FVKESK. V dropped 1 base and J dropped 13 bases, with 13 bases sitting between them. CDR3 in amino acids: CASSQGPTFVFF. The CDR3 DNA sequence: TGTGCCAGCAGCCAAGGTCCGACTTTTGTTTTCTTT.

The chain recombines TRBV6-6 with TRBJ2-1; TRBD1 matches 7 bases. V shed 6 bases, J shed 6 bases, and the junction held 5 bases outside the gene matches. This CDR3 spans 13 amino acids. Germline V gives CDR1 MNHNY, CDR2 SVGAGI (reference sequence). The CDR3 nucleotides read TGTGCCAGCAGAATTGACAGGGTCAATGAGCAGTTCTTC. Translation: CASRIDRVNEQFF.

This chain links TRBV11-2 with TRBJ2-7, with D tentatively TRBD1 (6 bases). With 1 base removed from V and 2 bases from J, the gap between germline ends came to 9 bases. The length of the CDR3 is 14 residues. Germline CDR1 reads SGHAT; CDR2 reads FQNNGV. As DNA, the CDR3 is TGTGCCAGCAGCTTAGGCCAGGGGCCCTACGAGCAGTACTTC. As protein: CASSLGQGPYEQYF. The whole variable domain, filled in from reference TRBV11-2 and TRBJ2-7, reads EAGVAQSPRYKIIEKRQSVAFWCNPISGHATLYWYQQILGQGPKLLIQFQNNGVVDDSQLPKDRFSAERLKGVDSTLKIQPAKLEDSAVYLCASSLGQGPYEQYFGPGTRLTVT.

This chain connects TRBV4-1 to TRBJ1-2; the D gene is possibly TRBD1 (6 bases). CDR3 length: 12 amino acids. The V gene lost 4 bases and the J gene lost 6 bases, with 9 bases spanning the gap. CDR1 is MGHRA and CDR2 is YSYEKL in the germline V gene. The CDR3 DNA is TGCGCCAGCAGCCTCGACAGGAATGGCTACACCTTC. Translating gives CASSLDRNGYTF.

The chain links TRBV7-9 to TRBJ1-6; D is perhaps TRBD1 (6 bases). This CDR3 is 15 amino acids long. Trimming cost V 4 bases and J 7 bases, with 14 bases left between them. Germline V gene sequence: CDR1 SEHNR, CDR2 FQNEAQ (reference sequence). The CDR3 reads CASSSEGTFNSPLHF. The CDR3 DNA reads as TGTGCCAGCAGCTCCGAAGGGACATTCAATTCACCCCTCCACTTT. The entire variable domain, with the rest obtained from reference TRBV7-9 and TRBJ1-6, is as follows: DTGVSQNPRHKITKRGQNVTFRCDPISEHNRLYWYRQTLGQGPEFLTYFQNEAQLEKSRLLSDRFSAERPKGSFSTLEIQRTEQGDSAMYLCASSSEGTFNSPLHFGNGTRLTVT.

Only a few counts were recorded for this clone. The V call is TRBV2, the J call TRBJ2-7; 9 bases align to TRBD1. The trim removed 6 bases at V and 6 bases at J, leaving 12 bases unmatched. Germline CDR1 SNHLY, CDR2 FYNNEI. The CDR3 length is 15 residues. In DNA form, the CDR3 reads TGTGCCAGCAGCGAACCGGGACAGGGACCTCTCGAGCAGTACTTC. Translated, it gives CASSEPGQGPLEQYF. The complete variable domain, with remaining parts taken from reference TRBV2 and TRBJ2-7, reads EPEVTQTPSHQVTQMGQEVILRCVPISNHLYFYWYRQILGQKVEFLVSFYNNEISEKSEIFDDQFSVERPDGSNFTLKIRSTKLEDSAMYFCASSEPGQGPLEQYFGPGTRLTVT.

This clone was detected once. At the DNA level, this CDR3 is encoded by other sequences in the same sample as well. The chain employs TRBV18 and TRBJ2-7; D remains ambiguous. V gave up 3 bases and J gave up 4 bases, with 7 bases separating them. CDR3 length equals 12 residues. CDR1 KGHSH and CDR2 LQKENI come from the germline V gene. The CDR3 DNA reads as TGTGCCAGCTCACCTCCGTCGTACGAGCAGTACTTC. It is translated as CASSPPSYEQYF.

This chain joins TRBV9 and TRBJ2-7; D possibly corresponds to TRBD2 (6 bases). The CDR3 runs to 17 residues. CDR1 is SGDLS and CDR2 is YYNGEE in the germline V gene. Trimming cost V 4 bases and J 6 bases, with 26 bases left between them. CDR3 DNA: TGTGCCAGCAGCCCCAGCCGGATGGGACTTACTATGGGCGAGCAGTACTTC. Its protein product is CASSPSRMGLTMGEQYF.

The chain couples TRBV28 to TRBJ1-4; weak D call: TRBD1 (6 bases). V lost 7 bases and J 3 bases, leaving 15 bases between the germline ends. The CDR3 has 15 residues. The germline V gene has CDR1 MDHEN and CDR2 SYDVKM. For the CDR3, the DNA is TGTGCCAGCAACCTAGAGGGGGTGGCTAATGAAAAACTGTTTTTT. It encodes CASNLEGVANEKLFF.

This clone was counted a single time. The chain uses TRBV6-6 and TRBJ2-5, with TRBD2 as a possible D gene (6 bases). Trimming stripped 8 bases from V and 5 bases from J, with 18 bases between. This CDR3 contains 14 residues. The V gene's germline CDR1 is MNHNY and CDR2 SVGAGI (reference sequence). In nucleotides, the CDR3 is TGTGCCAGCCGCCCGACTGGGACTGGCGAGACCCAGTACTTC. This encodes CASRPTGTGETQYF.

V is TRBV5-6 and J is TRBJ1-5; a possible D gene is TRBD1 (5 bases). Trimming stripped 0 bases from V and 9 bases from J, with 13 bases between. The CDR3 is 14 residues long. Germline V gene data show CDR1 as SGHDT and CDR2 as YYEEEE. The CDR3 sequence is CASSLGAGSPPQHF. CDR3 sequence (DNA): TGTGCCAGCAGCTTGGGGGCAGGGAGCCCGCCCCAGCATTTT. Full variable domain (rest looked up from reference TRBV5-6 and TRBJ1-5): DAGVTQSPTHLIKTRGQQVTLRCSPKSGHDTVSWYQQALGQGPQFIFQYYEEEERQRGNFPDRFSGHQFPNYSSELNVNALLLGDSALYLCASSLGAGSPPQHFGDGTRLSIL.

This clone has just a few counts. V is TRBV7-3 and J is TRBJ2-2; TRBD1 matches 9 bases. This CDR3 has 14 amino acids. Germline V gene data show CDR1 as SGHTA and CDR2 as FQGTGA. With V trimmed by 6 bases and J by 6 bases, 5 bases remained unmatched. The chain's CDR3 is CASRYTGGSGELFF. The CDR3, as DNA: TGTGCCAGCAGATACACAGGGGGCTCCGGGGAGCTGTTTTTT.

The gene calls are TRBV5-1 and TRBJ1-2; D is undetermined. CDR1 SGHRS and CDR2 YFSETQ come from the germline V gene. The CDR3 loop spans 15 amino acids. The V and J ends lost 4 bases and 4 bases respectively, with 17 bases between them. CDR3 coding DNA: TGCGCCAGCAGCCTCGGGCCAGATCTACTCTATGGCTACACCTTC. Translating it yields CASSLGPDLLYGYTF.